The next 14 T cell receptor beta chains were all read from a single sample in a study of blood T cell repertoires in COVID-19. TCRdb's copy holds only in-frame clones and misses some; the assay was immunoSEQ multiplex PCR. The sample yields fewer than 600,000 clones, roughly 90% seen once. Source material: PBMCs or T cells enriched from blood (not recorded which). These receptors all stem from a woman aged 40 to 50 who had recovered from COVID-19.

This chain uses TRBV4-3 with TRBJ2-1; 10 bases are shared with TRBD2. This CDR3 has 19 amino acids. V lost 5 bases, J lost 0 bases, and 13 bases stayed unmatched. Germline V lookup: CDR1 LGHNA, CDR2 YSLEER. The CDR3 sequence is CASSAPGLAPLSSYNEQFF. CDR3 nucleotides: TGCGCCAGCAGCGCCCCGGGACTAGCGCCTCTTAGCTCCTACAATGAGCAGTTCTTC.

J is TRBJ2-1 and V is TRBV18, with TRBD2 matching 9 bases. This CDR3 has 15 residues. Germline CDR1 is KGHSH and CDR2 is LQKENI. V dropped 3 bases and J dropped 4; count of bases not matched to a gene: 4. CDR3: CASSPLAGNYNEQFF. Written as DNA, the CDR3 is TGTGCCAGCTCACCCCTAGCGGGAAATTACAATGAGCAGTTCTTC.

CDR3 in DNA: TGTGCCAGCACCCCGGAGGCGGCGTACTCTGGAAACACCATATATTTT. Its translation: CASTPEAAYSGNTIYF. The V call is TRBV7-8, the J call TRBJ1-3; D unclear. CDR3 size: 16 residues. CDR1 SGHVS and CDR2 FQNEAQ come from the germline V gene. Trimming removed 7 bases at V and 0 bases at J, with 16 bases between.

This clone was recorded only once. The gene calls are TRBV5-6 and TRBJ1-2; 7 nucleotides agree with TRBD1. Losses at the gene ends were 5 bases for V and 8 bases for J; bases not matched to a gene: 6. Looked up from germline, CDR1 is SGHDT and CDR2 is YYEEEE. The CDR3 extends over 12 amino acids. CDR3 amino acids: CASRRDSRGYTF. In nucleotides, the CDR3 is TGTGCCAGCAGGAGGGACAGCAGGGGCTACACCTTC. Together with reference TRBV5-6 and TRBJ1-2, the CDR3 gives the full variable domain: DAGVTQSPTHLIKTRGQQVTLRCSPKSGHDTVSWYQQALGQGPQFIFQYYEEEERQRGNFPDRFSGHQFPNYSSELNVNALLLGDSALYLCASRRDSRGYTFGSGTRLTVV.

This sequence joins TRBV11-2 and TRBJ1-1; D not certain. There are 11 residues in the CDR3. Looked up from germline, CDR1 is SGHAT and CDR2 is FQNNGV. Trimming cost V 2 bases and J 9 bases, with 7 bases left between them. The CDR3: CASSLPGKAFF. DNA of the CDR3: TGTGCCAGCAGCTTACCCGGGAAAGCTTTCTTT. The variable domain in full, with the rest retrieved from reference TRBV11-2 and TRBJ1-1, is EAGVAQSPRYKIIEKRQSVAFWCNPISGHATLYWYQQILGQGPKLLIQFQNNGVVDDSQLPKDRFSAERLKGVDSTLKIQPAKLEDSAVYLCASSLPGKAFFGQGTRLTVV.

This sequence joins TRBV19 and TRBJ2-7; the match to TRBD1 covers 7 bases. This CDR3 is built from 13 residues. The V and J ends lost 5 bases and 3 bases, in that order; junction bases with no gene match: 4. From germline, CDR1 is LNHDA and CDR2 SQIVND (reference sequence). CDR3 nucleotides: TGTGCCAGTAGTTCACGACAGGGCTACGAGCAGTACTTC. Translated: CASSSRQGYEQYF. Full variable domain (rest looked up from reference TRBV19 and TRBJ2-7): DGGITQSPKYLFRKEGQNVTLSCEQNLNHDAMYWYRQDPGQGLRLIYYSQIVNDFQKGDIAEGYSVSREKKESFPLTVTSAQKNPTAFYLCASSSRQGYEQYFGPGTRLTVT.

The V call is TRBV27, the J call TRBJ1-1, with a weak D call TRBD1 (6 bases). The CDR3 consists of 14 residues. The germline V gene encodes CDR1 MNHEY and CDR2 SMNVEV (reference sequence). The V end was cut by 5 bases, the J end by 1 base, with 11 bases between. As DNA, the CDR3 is TGTGCCAGCAGTATCAGGGGACCGAACACTGAAGCTTTCTTT. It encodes CASSIRGPNTEAFF.

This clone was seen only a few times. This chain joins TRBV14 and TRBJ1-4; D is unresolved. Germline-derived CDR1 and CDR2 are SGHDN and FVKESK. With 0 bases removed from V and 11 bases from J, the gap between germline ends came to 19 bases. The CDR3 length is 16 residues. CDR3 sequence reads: CASSQDGLTPTGKLFF. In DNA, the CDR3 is TGTGCCAGCAGCCAAGATGGTCTGACTCCTACCGGGAAACTGTTTTTT. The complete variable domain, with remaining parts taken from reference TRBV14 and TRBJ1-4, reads EAGVTQFPSHSVIEKGQTVTLRCDPISGHDNLYWYRRVMGKEIKFLLHFVKESKQDESGMPNNRFLAERTGGTYSTLKVQPAELEDSGVYFCASSQDGLTPTGKLFFGSGTQLSVL.

The CDR3 coding sequence is TGCGCCAGCAGCTTGGCTACAGGGGATTCACCCCTCCACTTT. Encoded protein: CASSLATGDSPLHF. The rearrangement joins TRBV5-1 to TRBJ1-6; TRBD1 aligns across 7 bases. Germline V gene data show CDR1 as SGHRS and CDR2 as YFSETQ. CDR3 length: 14 amino acids. V dropped 0 bases and J dropped 8; count of bases not matched to a gene: 2.

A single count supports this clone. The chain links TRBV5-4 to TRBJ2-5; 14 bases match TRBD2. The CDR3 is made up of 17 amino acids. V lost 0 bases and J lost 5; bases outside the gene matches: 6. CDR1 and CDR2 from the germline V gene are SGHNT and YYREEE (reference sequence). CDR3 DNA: TGTGCCAGCAGCTTGGGACTAGCGGGAGGGATTTTGGAGACCCAGTACTTC. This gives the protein CASSLGLAGGILETQYF.

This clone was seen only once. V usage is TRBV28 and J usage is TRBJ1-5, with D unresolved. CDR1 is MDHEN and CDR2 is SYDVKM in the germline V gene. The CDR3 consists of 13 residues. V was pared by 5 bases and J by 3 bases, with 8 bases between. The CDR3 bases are TGTGCCAGCAGTACAGACAACAATCAGCCCCAGCATTTT. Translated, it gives CASSTDNNQPQHF.

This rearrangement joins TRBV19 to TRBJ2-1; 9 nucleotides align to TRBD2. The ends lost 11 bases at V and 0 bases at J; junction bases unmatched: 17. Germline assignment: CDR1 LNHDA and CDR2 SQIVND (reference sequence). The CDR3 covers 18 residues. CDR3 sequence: CASDPAGGGVSSYNEQFF. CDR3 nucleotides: TGTGCCTCAGATCCAGCGGGAGGTGGGGTAAGCTCCTACAATGAGCAGTTCTTC. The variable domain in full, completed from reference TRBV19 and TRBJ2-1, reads DGGITQSPKYLFRKEGQNVTLSCEQNLNHDAMYWYRQDPGQGLRLIYYSQIVNDFQKGDIAEGYSVSREKKESFPLTVTSAQKNPTAFYLCASDPAGGGVSSYNEQFFGPGTRLTVL.

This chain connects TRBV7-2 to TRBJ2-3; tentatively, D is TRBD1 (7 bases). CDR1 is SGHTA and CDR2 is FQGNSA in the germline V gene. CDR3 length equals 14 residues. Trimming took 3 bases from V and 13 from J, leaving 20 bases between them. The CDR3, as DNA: TGTGCCAGCAGCTTGACCGGGACAGCAGGGGGGAAGTATTTT. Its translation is CASSLTGTAGGKYF.

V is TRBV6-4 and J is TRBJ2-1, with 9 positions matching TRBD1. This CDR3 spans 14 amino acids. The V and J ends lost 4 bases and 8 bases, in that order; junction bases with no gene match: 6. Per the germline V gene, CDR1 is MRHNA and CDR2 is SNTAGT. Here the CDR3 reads CASSGDRDGDEQFF. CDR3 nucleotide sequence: TGTGCCAGCAGTGGGGACAGGGACGGGGATGAGCAGTTCTTC.